This T cell receptor beta chain was sequenced during a study of T-cell memory formation after mild COVID-19. On the study more broadly: TCR clusters showed largely donor specificity.

Points on this clonotype: Its antigen is currently unknown.

V was trimmed by 3 bases and J by 3 bases, leaving 9 bases between them. Germline CDR1 SGHTA, CDR2 FQGNSA. This CDR3 comprises 13 residues. TCRalpha and TCRbeta libraries used 5'RACE with constant-segment primers and UMIs. TCRdb analysed the 5' RACE reads with MiXCR anew, one entry per CDR3 protein. The sample has under 300,000 distinct CDR3 sequences; approximately 7.6% are singletons. The study's findings and limits: Contracting clones, day 15 to 85, had balanced CD4/CD8, and later expanders favored CD4+. Within pre-infection memory, some responding clones were found, suggesting cross-reactive memory joined.

The sequence derives from a man in his late teens or twenties who had mild COVID-19 (a few samples of this study predate the infection). Cell type and time point are not known. The chain carries TRBV7-2 and TRBJ2-7; D ambiguous. The sample consisted of PBMCs or a T cell subset sorted from them (not recorded which). CDR3 nucleotides: TGTGCCAGCAGCTTCTGGGTCGGCTACGAGCAGTACTTC. Translation: CASSFWVGYEQYF.